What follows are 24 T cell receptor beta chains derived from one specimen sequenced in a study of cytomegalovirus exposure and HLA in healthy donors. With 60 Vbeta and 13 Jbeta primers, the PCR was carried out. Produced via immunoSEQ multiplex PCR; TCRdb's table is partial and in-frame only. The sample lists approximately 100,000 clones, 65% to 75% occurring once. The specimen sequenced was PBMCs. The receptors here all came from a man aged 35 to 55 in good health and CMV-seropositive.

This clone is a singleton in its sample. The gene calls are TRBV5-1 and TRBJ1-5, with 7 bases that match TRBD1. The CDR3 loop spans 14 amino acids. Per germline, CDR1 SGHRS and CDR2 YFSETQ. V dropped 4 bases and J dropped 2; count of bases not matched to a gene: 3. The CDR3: CASSLDRGNQPQHF. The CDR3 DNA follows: TGCGCCAGCAGCCTTGACAGGGGCAATCAGCCCCAGCATTTT. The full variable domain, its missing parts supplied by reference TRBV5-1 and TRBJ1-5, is KAGVTQTPRYLIKTRGQQVTLSCSPISGHRSVSWYQQTPGQGLQFLFEYFSETQRNKGNFPGRFSGRQFSNSRSEMNVSTLELGDSALYLCASSLDRGNQPQHFGDGTRLSIL.

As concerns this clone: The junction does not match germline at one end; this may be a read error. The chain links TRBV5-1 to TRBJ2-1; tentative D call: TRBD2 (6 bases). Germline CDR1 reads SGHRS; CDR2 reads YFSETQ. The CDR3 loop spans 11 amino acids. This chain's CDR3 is CASSGGGEALF. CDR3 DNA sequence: TGCGCCAGCAGCGGCGGTGGGGAGGCACTCTTC.

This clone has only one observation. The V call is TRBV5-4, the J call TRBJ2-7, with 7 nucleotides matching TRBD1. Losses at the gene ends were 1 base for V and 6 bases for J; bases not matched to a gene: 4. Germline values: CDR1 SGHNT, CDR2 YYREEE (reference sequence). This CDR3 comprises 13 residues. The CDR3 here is CASSLQQGSEQYF. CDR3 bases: TGTGCCAGCAGCTTGCAACAGGGGAGCGAGCAGTACTTC.

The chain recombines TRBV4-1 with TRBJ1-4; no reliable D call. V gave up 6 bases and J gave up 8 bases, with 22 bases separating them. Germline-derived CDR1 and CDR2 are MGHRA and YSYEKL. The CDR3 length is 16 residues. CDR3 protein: CASSSPAGNLGEKLFF. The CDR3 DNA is TGCGCCAGCAGTTCCCCTGCCGGGAATCTGGGGGAAAAACTGTTTTTT.

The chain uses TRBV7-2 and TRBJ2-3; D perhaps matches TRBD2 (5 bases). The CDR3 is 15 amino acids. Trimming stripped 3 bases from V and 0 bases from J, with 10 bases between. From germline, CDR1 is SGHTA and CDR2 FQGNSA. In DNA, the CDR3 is TGTGCCAGCAGCTTGGACTCAACTAGCACAGATACGCAGTATTTT. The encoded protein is CASSLDSTSTDTQYF.

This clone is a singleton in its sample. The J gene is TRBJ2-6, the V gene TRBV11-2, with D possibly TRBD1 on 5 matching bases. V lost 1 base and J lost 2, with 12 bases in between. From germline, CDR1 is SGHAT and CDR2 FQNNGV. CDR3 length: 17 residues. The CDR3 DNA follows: TGTGCCAGCAGCTTAGGCGACAGTCTCCCTGGGGCCAACGTCCTGACTTTC. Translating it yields CASSLGDSLPGANVLTF.

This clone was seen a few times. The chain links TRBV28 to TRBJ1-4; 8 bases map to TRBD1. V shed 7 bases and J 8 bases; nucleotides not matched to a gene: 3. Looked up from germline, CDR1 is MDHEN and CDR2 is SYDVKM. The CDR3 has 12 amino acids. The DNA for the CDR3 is TGTGCCAGCACCAGGGGGCGGGAAAAACTGTTTTTT. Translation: CASTRGREKLFF.

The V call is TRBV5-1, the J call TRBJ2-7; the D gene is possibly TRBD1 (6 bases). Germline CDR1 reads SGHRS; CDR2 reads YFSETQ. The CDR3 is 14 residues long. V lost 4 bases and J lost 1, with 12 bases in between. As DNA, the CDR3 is TGCGCCAGCAGCCCCGGACAGCTATCCTACGAGCAGTACTTC. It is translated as CASSPGQLSYEQYF.

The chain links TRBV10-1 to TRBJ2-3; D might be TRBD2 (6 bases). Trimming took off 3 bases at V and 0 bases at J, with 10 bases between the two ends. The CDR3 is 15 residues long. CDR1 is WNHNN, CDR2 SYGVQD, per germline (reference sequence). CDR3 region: CASSDPAGSTDTQYF. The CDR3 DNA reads TGCGCCAGCAGTGATCCGGCGGGAAGCACAGATACGCAGTATTTT.

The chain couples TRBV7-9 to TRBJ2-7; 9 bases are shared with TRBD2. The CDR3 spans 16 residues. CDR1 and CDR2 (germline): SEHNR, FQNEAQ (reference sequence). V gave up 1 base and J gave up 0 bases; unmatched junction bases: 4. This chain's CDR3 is CASSLVASGDSYEQYF. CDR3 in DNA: TGTGCCAGCAGCTTAGTGGCTAGCGGGGACTCCTACGAGCAGTACTTC.

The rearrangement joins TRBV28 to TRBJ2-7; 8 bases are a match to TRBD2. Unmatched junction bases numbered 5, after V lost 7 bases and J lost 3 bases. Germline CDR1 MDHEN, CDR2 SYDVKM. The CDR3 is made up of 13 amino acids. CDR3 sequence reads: CASTTTSVYEQYF. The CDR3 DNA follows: TGTGCCAGCACCACGACTAGCGTCTACGAGCAGTACTTC.

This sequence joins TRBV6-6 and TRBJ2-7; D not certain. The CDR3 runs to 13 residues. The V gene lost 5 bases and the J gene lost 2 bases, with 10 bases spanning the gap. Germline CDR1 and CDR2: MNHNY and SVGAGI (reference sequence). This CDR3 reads CASSAGPTYEQYF. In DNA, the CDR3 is TGTGCCAGCAGTGCTGGCCCCACCTACGAGCAGTACTTC.

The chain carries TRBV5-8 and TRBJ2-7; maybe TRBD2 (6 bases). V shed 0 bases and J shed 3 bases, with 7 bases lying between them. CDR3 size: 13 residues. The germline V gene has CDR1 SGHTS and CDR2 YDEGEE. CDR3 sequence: CASSLVGGYEQYF. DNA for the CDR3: TGTGCCAGCAGCTTGGTGGGGGGCTACGAGCAGTACTTC.

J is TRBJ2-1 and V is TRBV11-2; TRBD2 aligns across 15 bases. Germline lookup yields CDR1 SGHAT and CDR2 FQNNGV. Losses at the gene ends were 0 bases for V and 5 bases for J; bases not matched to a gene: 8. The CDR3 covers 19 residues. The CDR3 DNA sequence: TGTGCCAGCAGCTTAGACCCCGGGACTAGCGGGAGGTACCACAATGAGCAGTTCTTC. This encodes CASSLDPGTSGRYHNEQFF.

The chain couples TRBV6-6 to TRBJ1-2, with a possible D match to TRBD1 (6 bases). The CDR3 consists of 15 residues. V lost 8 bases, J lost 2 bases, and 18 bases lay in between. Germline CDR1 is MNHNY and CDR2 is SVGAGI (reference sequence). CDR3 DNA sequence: TGTGCCAGCGAAACAGGGTACTCATCGAACTATGGCTACACCTTC. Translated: CASETGYSSNYGYTF.

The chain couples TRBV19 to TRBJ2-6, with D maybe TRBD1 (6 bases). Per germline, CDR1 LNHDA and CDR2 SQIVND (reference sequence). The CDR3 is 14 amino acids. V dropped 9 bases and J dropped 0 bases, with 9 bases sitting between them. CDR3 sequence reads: CASTGISGANVLTF. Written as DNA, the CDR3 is TGTGCCAGCACAGGGATCTCTGGGGCCAACGTCCTGACTTTC.

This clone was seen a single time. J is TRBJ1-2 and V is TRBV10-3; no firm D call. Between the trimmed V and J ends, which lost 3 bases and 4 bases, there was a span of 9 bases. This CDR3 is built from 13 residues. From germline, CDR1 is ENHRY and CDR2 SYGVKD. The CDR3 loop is CAISDGGPYGYTF. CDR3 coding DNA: TGTGCCATCAGTGACGGCGGGCCCTATGGCTACACCTTC.

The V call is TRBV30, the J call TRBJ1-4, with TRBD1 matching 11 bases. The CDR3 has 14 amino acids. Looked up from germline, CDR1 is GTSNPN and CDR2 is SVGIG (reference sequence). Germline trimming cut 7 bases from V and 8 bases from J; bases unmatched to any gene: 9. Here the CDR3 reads CAFRDRGREEKLFF. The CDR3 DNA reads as TGTGCCTTTCGGGACAGGGGGAGAGAGGAAAAACTGTTTTTT.

CDR3 nucleotides: TGTGCCAGTATCATGACAGGAGGGGGCGGCGGCTACACCTTC. Its protein product is CASIMTGGGGGYTF. V usage is TRBV19 and J usage is TRBJ1-2; TRBD1 aligns across 7 bases. The CDR3 extends over 14 amino acids. V was pared by 7 bases and J by 8 bases, with 13 bases of the junction left unmatched. Germline V gene data show CDR1 as LNHDA and CDR2 as SQIVND (reference sequence).

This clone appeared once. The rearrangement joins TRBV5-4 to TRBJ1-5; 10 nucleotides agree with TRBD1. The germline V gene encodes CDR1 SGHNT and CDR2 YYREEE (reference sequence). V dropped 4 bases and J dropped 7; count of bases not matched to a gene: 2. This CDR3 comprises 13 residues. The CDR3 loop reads CASSDRGRQPQHF. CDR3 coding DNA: TGTGCCAGCAGCGACAGGGGGCGGCAGCCCCAGCATTTT.

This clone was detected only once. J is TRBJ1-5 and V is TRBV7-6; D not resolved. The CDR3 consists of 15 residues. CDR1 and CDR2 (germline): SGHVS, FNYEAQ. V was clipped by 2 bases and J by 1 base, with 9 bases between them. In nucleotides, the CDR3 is TGTGCCAGCAGCTTAATAGCTGACAGCAATCAGCCCCAGCATTTT. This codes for CASSLIADSNQPQHF.

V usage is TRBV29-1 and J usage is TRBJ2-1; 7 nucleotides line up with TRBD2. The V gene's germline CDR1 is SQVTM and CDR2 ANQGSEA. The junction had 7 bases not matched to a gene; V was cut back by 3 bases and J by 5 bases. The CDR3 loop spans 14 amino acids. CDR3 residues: CSVEEASGHNEQFF. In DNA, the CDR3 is TGCAGCGTTGAGGAGGCTAGCGGACACAATGAGCAGTTCTTC.

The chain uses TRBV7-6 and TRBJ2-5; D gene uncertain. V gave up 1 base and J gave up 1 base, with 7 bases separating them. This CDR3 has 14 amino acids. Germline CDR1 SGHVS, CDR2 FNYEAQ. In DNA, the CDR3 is TGTGCCAGCAGCTTAGGTGCAGTCCAAGAGACCCAGTACTTC. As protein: CASSLGAVQETQYF.

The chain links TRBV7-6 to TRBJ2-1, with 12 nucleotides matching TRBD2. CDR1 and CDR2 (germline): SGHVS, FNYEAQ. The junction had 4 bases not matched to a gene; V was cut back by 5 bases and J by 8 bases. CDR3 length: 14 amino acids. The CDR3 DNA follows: TGTGCCAGCAGCGCCGGGACTAGCGGGCATGAGCAGTTCTTC. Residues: CASSAGTSGHEQFF.